This is a list of T cell receptor beta chains from one sample in a study of vaccination effects on CD4 cells after COVID-19. These receptors have no known antigen. Clones were read by immunoSEQ multiplex PCR, and TCRdb kept only the in-frame ones, dropping some. The sample lists under 85,000 clones, approximately 74% occurring once. The sequencing here drew on CD4+ T cells from PBMCs cultured with HCoV-229E spike peptides, taken before COVID-19 vaccination. The receptors originated from a human donor who received a COVID-19 vaccine. Each CDR3 is given with its conserved first and last residue. A D gene is named only where the DNA matches it firmly. A clone size is listed for some rows: how often the clone was seen (once, few, many), or a class if it is expanded.

clone_size,d_call,v_call,j_call,cdr3_aa,cdr3_nt
-,TRBD2,TRBV2,TRBJ2-1,CASSEARRGGRNEQFF,TGTGCCAGCAGTGAAGCGCGGCGGGGGGGCAGGAATGAGCAGTTCTTC
-,-,TRBV3-1/TRBV3-2,TRBJ1-2,CASSSQGRRGYGYTF,TGTGCCAGCAGCTCTCAGGGGCGCAGGGGCTATGGCTACACCTTC
-,-,TRBV24-1,TRBJ2-5,CATSDLGPGGETQYF,TGTGCCACCAGTGATTTGGGACCAGGAGGAGAGACCCAGTACTTC
-,-,TRBV7-9,TRBJ2-3,CASSPLGFTDTQYF,TGTGCCAGCAGCCCGTTGGGATTCACAGATACGCAGTATTTT
-,-,TRBV6-6,TRBJ2-5,CASSPTAQETQYF,TGTGCCAGCAGCCCGACAGCTCAAGAGACCCAGTACTTC
-,-,TRBV5-1,TRBJ2-5,CASSRHLQEETQYF,TGCGCCAGCAGCAGACACCTCCAAGAAGAGACCCAGTACTTC
-,TRBD2,TRBV9,TRBJ2-3,CASSVGSGGTDTQYF,TGTGCCAGCAGCGTCGGTAGCGGGGGGACAGATACGCAGTATTTT
-,-,TRBV6-5,TRBJ2-2,CASSSSQGWTGELFF,TGTGCCAGCAGTTCATCTCAGGGGTGGACCGGAGAGCTGTTTTTT
-,TRBD1,TRBV10-3,TRBJ1-2,CATLDREPSYGYTF,TGTGCCACCTTGGACAGGGAGCCATCCTATGGCTACACCTTC
-,-,TRBV1,TRBJ2-1,CTSSQDRVGDEQFF,TGCACCAGCAGCCAGGACAGGGTGGGCGATGAGCAGTTCTTC
-,-,TRBV6-5,TRBJ1-1,CASSSYLNTEAFF,TGTGCCAGCAGTTCTTACTTGAACACTGAAGCTTTCTTT
-,-,TRBV5-1,TRBJ2-3,CASSFSGLLGSTDTQYF,TGCGCCAGCAGCTTTTCAGGCCTACTAGGTTCCACAGATACGCAGTATTTT
-,-,TRBV24-1,TRBJ2-3,CATSDPTGTDTQYF,TGTGCCACCAGTGACCCGACAGGCACAGATACGCAGTATTTT
-,-,TRBV30,TRBJ2-3,CAWSRGGAIPDTQYF,TGTGCCTGGAGTAGGGGGGGGGCCATCCCAGATACGCAGTATTTT
-,-,TRBV5-1,TRBJ2-1,CASSLGGGDGNEQFF,TGCGCCAGCAGCTTAGGGGGCGGGGACGGGAATGAGCAGTTCTTC
-,-,TRBV18,TRBJ1-1,CASSPRQGIGDTEAFF,TGTGCCAGCTCACCAAGGCAGGGGATCGGCGACACTGAAGCTTTCTTT
few,-,TRBV5-1,TRBJ2-1,CASSLPTDNEQFF,TGCGCCAGCAGCTTGCCTACAGACAATGAGCAGTTCTTC
-,TRBD2,TRBV7-2,TRBJ2-1,CASSPARDYYNEQFF,TGTGCCAGCAGCCCCGCCCGGGACTATTACAATGAGCAGTTCTTC
few,TRBD1,TRBV19,TRBJ1-1,CASSPDRPEAFF,TGTGCCAGTAGTCCGGACAGGCCCGAAGCTTTCTTT
-,-,TRBV29-1,TRBJ2-1,CSVVLEGRYNEQFF,TGCAGCGTTGTCTTAGAGGGGAGGTACAATGAGCAGTTCTTC
-,-,TRBV2,TRBJ1-1,CASSVAGFTEAFF,TGTGCCAGCAGTGTGGCGGGGTTCACTGAAGCTTTCTTT
-,-,TRBV14,TRBJ1-2,CASSPTNAGNGGYTF,TGTGCCAGCAGCCCGACTAACGCGGGTAATGGTGGCTACACCTTC
-,-,TRBV9,TRBJ1-4,CASSVGGQNNEKLFF,TGTGCCAGCAGCGTGGGGGGGCAGAATAATGAAAAACTGTTTTTT
-,-,TRBV3-1/TRBV3-2,TRBJ2-3,CASSQLLLDTQYF,TGTGCCAGCAGCCAACTACTTTTAGATACGCAGTATTTT
-,TRBD2,TRBV18,TRBJ2-1,CASSQSSRRGGLNEQFF,TGTGCCAGCTCACAGTCGTCGCGACGGGGGGGCCTAAATGAGCAGTTCTTC
-,TRBD2,TRBV5-1,TRBJ2-3,CASSLELAGGNTDTQYF,TGCGCCAGCAGCTTGGAACTAGCGGGGGGCAACACAGATACGCAGTATTTT
-,TRBD1,TRBV18,TRBJ1-5,CASSPATGFLGQPQHF,TGTGCCAGCTCACCGGCGACAGGGTTCCTCGGACAGCCCCAGCATTTT
-,-,TRBV4-3,TRBJ1-2,CASSQDSTGVYGYTF,TGCGCCAGCAGCCAAGATTCGACGGGGGTCTATGGCTACACCTTC
-,-,TRBV6-5,TRBJ1-5,CASRGTHLQPQHF,TGTGCCAGCAGAGGTACTCACCTCCAGCCCCAGCATTTT
-,-,TRBV10-2,TRBJ1-3,CASYSGTPTGNTIYF,TGCGCCAGTTACTCCGGGACGCCTACTGGAAACACCATATATTTT
-,-,TRBV18,TRBJ1-1,CASSVTGLNTEAFF,TGTGCCAGCTCCGTAACAGGATTGAACACTGAAGCTTTCTTT
-,-,TRBV7-2,TRBJ2-3,CASSIGGLDTQYF,TGTGCCAGCAGCATCGGAGGGCTGGATACGCAGTATTTT
-,TRBD1,TRBV30,TRBJ2-5,CAWSNRGRRETQYF,TGTGCCTGGAGTAATAGGGGGCGCCGGGAGACCCAGTACTTC
-,-,TRBV5-8,TRBJ1-1,CASSFRGDPNTEAFF,TGTGCCAGCAGCTTTCGGGGGGACCCGAACACTGAAGCTTTCTTT
once,TRBD1,TRBV5-6,TRBJ1-6,CASSGDRTGHNSPLHF,TGTGCCAGCAGCGGGGACAGAACAGGTCATAATTCACCCCTCCACTTT
-,-,TRBV6-5,TRBJ1-3,CASHSSGNTIYF,TGTGCCAGTCACAGCTCTGGAAACACCATATATTTT
-,-,TRBV7-2,TRBJ1-2,CASSLDSRDAYGYTF,TGTGCCAGCAGCTTAGATTCCAGGGACGCCTATGGCTACACCTTC
few,TRBD1,TRBV19,TRBJ1-3,CASSTGTERSGNTIYF,TGTGCCAGTAGTACAGGGACAGAACGCTCTGGAAACACCATATATTTT
-,TRBD2,TRBV6-2/TRBV6-3,TRBJ2-5,CASSIRLAGGGETQYF,TGTGCCAGCAGTATAAGACTAGCGGGGGGCGGAGAGACCCAGTACTTC
-,TRBD1,TRBV18,TRBJ2-2,CASSPNHDRDRELFF,TGTGCCAGCTCACCCAATCACGACAGGGACCGGGAGCTGTTTTTT
few,TRBD1,TRBV9,TRBJ2-2,CASSVQGAGELFF,TGTGCCAGCAGCGTTCAGGGGGCCGGGGAGCTGTTTTTT
-,TRBD1,TRBV24-1,TRBJ2-5,CATSDPTGAGETQYF,TGTGCCACCAGTGATCCGACAGGGGCGGGAGAGACCCAGTACTTC
-,-,TRBV5-1,TRBJ1-5,CASSLDGGSNQPQHF,TGCGCCAGCAGCTTGGATGGTGGGAGCAATCAGCCCCAGCATTTT
-,-,TRBV28,TRBJ1-2,CASRRSPNGYTF,TGTGCCAGCAGGAGGTCCCCGAACGGCTACACCTTC
-,-,TRBV19,TRBJ1-4,CASKADSIEKLFF,TGTGCCAGTAAGGCGGATTCAATCGAAAAACTGTTTTTT
-,TRBD1,TRBV5-6,TRBJ1-5,CASSLWDRLNQPQHF,TGTGCCAGCAGCTTGTGGGACAGGTTAAATCAGCCCCAGCATTTT
-,-,TRBV19,TRBJ1-4,CASSRQRLQLNEKLFF,TGTGCCAGTAGTAGACAGCGTCTGCAACTAAATGAAAAACTGTTTTTT